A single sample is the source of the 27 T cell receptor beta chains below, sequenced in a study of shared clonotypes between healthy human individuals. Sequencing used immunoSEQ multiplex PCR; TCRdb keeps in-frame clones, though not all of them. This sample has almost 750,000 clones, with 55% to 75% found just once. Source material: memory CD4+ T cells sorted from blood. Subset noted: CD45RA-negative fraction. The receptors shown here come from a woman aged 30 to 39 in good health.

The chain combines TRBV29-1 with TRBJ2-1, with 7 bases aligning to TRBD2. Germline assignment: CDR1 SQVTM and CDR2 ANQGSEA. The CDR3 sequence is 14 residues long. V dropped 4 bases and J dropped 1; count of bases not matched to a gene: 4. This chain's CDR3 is CSVGAGVSYNEQFF. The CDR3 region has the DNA TGCAGCGTTGGGGCGGGAGTATCCTACAATGAGCAGTTCTTC.

This chain's CDR3 is CASSEQRGQGQETQYF. In DNA form, the CDR3 reads TGTGCCAGCAGTGAACAACGGGGACAGGGCCAAGAGACCCAGTACTTC. The V call is TRBV6-1, the J call TRBJ2-5; 9 bases agree with TRBD1. CDR1 and CDR2 from the germline V gene are MNHNS and SASEGT. J lost 1 base, V lost 2 bases, and 5 bases had no gene match. This CDR3 is built from 16 residues.

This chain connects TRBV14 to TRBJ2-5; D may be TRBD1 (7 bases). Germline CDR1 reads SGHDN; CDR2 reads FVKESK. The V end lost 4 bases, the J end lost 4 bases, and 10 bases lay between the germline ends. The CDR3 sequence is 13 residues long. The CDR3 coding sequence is TGTGCCAGCAGCCGGAGGGGGCCAGAGACCCAGTACTTC. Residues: CASSRRGPETQYF.

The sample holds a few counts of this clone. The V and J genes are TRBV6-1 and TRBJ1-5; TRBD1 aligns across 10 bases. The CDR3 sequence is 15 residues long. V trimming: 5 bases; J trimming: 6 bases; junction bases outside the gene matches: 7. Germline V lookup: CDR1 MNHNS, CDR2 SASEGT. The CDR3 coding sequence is TGTGCCAGCAGTACAACGACAGGGGGCTTTCAGCCCCAGCATTTT. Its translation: CASSTTTGGFQPQHF.

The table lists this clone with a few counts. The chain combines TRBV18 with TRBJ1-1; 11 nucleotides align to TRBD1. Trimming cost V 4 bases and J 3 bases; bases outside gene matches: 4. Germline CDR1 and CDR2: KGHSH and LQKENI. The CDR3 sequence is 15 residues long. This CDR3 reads CASSRGTGGHTEAFF. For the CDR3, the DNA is TGTGCCAGCTCACGAGGGACAGGGGGTCACACTGAAGCTTTCTTT.

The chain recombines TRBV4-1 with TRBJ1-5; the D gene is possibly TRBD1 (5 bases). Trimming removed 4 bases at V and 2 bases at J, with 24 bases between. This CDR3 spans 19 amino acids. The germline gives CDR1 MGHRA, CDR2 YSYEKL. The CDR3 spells CASSPSQLVGVGGNQPQHF. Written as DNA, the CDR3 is TGCGCCAGCAGCCCCAGCCAATTAGTGGGGGTGGGGGGCAATCAGCCCCAGCATTTT.

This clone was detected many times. The CDR3 DNA is TGTGCCAGCAGAATGGACAGCTACGAGCAGTACTTC. Its protein product is CASRMDSYEQYF. The V and J genes are TRBV6-6 and TRBJ2-7, with a tentative D call TRBD1 (6 bases). The CDR3 runs 12 residues. Trimming pared 6 bases from V and 3 bases from J, leaving 9 bases between. The V gene's germline CDR1 is MNHNY and CDR2 SVGAGI (reference sequence).

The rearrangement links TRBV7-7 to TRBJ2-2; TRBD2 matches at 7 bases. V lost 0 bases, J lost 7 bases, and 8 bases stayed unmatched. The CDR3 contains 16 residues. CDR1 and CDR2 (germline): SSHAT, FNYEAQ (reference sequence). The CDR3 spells CASSLAPAGFVGELFF. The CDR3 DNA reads TGTGCCAGCAGCTTAGCGCCAGCGGGGTTTGTCGGGGAGCTGTTTTTT. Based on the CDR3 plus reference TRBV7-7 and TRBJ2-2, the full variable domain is GAGVSQSPRYKVTKRGQDVTLRCDPISSHATLYWYQQALGQGPEFLTYFNYEAQPDKSGLPSDRFSAERPEGSISTLTIQRTEQRDSAMYRCASSLAPAGFVGELFFGEGSRLTVL.

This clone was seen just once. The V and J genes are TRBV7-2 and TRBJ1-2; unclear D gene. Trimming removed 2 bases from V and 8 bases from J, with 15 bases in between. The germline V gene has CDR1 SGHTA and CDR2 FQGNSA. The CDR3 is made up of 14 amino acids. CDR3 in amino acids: CASSLIGPTGGYTF. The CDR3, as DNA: TGTGCCAGCAGCTTAATCGGGCCTACCGGCGGCTACACCTTC.

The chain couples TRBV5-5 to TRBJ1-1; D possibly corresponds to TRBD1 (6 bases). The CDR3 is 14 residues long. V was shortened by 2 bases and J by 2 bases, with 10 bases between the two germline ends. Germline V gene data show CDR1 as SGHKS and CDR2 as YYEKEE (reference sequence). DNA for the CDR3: TGTGCCAGCAGCTTCTGGACAGCTAACACTGAAGCTTTCTTT. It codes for CASSFWTANTEAFF.

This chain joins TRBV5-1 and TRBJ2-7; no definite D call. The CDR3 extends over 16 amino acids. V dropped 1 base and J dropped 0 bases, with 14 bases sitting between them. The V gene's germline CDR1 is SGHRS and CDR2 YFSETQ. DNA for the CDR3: TGCGCCAGCAGCTTGTCCCCCCGCGGAAGCTCCTACGAGCAGTACTTC. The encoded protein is CASSLSPRGSSYEQYF.

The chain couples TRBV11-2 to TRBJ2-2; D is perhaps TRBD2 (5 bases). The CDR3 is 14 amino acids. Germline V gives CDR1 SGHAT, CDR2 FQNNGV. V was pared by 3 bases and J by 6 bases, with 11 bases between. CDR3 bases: TGTGCCAGCAGCTTCACTAGGGTCGCCGGGGAGCTGTTTTTT. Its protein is CASSFTRVAGELFF.

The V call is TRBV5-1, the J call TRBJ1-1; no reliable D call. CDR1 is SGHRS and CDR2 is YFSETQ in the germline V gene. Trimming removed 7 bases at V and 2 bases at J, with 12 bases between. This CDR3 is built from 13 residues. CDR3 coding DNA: TGCGCCAGCGGAGAAGATGGAAACACTGAAGCTTTCTTT. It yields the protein CASGEDGNTEAFF.

CDR3 sequence reads: CASRLAGGDEQFF. CDR3 DNA sequence: TGCGCCAGCCGACTAGCGGGAGGTGATGAGCAGTTCTTC. The chain combines TRBV10-2 with TRBJ2-1; TRBD2 agrees at 13 bases. The trim removed 8 bases at V and 8 bases at J, leaving 3 bases unmatched. This CDR3 is built from 13 residues. CDR1 WSHSY and CDR2 SAAADI come from the germline V gene.

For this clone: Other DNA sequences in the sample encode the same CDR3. The CDR3 nucleotides read TGCGCCAGCAGCTTGGTCTCTAGCGGTTACAATGAGCAGTTCTTC. It is translated as CASSLVSSGYNEQFF. J is TRBJ2-1 and V is TRBV5-1; 7 bases agree with TRBD2. This CDR3 is 15 amino acids long. Germline V gene sequence: CDR1 SGHRS, CDR2 YFSETQ. With 0 bases clipped from V and 4 bases from J, the junction kept 4 bases outside the gene matches.

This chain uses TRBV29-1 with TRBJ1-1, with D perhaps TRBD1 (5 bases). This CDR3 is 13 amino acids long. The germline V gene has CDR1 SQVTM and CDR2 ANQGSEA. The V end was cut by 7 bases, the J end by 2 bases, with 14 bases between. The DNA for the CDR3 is TGCAGCGGAGACAGCGGAGGAAACACTGAAGCTTTCTTT. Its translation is CSGDSGGNTEAFF.

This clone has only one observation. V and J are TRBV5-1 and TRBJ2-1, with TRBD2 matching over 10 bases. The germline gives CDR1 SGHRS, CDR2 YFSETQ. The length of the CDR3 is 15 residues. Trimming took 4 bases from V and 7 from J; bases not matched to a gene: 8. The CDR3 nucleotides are TGCGCCAGCAGCGCGGCTAGCGGGAGATCTAATGAGCAGTTCTTC. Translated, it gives CASSAASGRSNEQFF.

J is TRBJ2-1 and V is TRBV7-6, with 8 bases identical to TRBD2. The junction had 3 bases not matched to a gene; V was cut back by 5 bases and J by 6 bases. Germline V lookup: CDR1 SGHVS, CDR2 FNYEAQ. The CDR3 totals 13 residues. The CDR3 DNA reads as TGTGCCAGCAGCCTTGGACTAGCCAATGAGCAGTTCTTC. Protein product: CASSLGLANEQFF.

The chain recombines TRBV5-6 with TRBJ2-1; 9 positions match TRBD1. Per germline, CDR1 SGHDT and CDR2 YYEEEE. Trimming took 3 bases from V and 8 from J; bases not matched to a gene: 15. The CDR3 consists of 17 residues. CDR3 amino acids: CASSSSGGQGFSYEQFF. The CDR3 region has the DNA TGTGCCAGCAGCTCCTCGGGGGGACAGGGTTTCTCGTATGAGCAGTTCTTC.

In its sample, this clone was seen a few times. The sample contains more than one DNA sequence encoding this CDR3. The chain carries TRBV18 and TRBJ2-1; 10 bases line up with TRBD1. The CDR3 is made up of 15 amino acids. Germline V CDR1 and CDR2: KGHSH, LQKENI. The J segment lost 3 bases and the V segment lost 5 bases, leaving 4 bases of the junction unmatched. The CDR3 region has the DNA TGTGCCAGCTCAACCGGGACAGGGGTCTACAATGAGCAGTTCTTC. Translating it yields CASSTGTGVYNEQFF.

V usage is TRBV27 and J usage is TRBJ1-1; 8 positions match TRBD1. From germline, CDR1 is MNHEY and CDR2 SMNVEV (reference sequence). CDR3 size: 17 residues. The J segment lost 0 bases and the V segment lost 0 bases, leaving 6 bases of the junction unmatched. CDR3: CASSLSGWTGLNTEAFF. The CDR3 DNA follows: TGTGCCAGCAGTTTATCGGGGTGGACAGGGCTGAACACTGAAGCTTTCTTT.

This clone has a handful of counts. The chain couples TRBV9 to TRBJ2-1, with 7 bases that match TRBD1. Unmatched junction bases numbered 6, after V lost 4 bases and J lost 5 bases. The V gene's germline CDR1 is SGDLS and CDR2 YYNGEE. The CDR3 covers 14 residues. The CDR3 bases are TGTGCCAGCAGCCTTAGCAGGGGGAACAATGAGCAGTTCTTC. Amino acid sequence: CASSLSRGNNEQFF.

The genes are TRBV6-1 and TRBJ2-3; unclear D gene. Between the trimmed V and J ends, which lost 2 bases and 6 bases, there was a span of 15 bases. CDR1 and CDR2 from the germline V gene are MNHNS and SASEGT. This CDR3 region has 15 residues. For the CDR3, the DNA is TGTGCCAGCAGTGAACTCCAAGCGAGCGCGGATACGCAGTATTTT. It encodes CASSELQASADTQYF.

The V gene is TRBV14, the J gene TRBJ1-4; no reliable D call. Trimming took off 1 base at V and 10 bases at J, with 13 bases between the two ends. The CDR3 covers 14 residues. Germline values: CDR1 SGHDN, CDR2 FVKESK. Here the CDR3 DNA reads TGTGCCAGCAGCCAAGTGTCCACCGTAGGAAAACTGTTTTTT. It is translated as CASSQVSTVGKLFF.

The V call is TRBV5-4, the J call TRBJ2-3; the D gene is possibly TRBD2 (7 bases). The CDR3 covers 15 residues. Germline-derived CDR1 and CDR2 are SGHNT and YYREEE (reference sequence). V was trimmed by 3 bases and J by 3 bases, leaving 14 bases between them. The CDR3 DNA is TGTGCCAGCAGCTCCTACAGGGAGGGGACAGATACGCAGTATTTT. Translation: CASSSYREGTDTQYF.

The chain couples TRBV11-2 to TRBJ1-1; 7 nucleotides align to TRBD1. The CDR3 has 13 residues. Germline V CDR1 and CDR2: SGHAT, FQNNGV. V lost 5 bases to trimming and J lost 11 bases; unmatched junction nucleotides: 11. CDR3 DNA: TGTGCCAGCAGCGCCGGGACAGTCTTGTACGCTTTCTTT. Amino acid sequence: CASSAGTVLYAFF.

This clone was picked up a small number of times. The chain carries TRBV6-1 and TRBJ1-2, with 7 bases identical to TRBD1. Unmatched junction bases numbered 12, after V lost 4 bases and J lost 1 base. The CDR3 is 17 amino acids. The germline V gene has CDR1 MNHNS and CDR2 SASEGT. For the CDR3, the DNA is TGTGCCAGCAGTGCGGAGGGGCTAAACAGGGGTAACTATGGCTACACCTTC. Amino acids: CASSAEGLNRGNYGYTF.